This T cell receptor beta chain was profiled in a study of T cells in Graves' hyperthyroidism and ophthalmopathy. Notes on the study in general: Through a model of 13 V-J features, ophthalmopathy was separated from stable hyperthyroidism.

Amplification of TCR beta CDR3 regions was performed using RNA transcripts as template. The HTBI primer set was used in a first-round RT-PCR of the TCR CDR3. One entry per CDR3 protein, called by TCRdb with MiXCR from the multiplex PCR reads. The sample consists of 450,000 to 650,000 distinct CDR3 sequences, around 21% of them appearing once. This clonotype was picked up many times. As yet, its antigen is unknown. Recently diagnosed hyperthyroidism of less than 2 months' duration affected patients aged 18 to 65. V dropped 0 bases and J dropped 3 bases, with 14 bases sitting between them. The CDR3 is made up of 16 amino acids. Per germline, CDR1 DFQATT and CDR2 SNEGSKA (reference sequence).

This receptor was taken from a young man with Graves' hyperthyroidism. The rearrangement uses TRBV20-1 and TRBJ2-2; tentative D call: TRBD2 (6 bases). Sample: blood. The CDR3 DNA reads TGCAGTGCTAGAGATCAGTGGCGGGGAGACACCGGGGAGCTGTTTTTT. Protein product: CSARDQWRGDTGELFF.